This T cell receptor (beta chain) was recorded in a study of cytomegalovirus exposure and HLA in healthy donors. Study-wide points: Most TCR sequences showed up rarely, but some public TCRs showed up in many donors. A few chains linked to CMV were shown in vitro to be specific for CMV antigens. For cytomegalovirus status, the classifier reportedly gave diagnoses with high specificity and sensitivity.

Some clones are missing from TCRdb's copy, which holds only in-frame ones; the method was immunoSEQ multiplex PCR. The sample lists about 300,000 clones; 88% were seen once. To note about this clone: Its target is unknown.

Looked up from germline, CDR1 is SGHAT and CDR2 is FQNNGV. Between the trimmed V and J ends, which lost 8 bases and 2 bases, there was a span of 16 bases. CDR3 length equals 15 residues. The receptor was derived from a woman aged 18-29 years in good health and CMV-seronegative. This sequence joins TRBV11-2 and TRBJ1-3; D is ambiguous. The specimen sequenced was PBMCs. CDR3 DNA: TGTGCCAGCTCCCTTAGCATGGAACCTGGAAACACCATATATTTT. Protein product: CASSLSMEPGNTIYF.